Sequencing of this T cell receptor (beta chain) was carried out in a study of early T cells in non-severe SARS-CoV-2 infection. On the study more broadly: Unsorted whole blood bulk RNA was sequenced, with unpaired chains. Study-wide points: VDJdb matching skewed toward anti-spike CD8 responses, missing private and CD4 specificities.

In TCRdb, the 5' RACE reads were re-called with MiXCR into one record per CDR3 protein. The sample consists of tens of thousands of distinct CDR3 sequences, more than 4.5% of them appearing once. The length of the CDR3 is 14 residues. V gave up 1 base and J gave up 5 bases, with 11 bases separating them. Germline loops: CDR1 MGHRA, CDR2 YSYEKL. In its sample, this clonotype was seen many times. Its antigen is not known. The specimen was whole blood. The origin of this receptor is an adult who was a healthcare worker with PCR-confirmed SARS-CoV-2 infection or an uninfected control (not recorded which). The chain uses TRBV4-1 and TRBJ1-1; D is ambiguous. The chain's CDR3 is CASSQATLGTEAFF. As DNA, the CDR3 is TGCGCCAGCAGCCAAGCGACGCTAGGTACTGAAGCTTTCTTT.